The next 7 T cell receptor beta chains were all read from a single sample in a study of cytomegalovirus exposure and HLA in healthy donors. TCRdb's copy holds only in-frame clones and misses some; the assay was immunoSEQ multiplex PCR. The sample records 100,000 to 150,000 clones, approximately 89% being singletons. Sequences were obtained from PBMCs. The origin of the receptors is a man between 25 and 39 years old in good health and CMV-seronegative.

The J gene is TRBJ1-2, the V gene TRBV5-6, with 9 bases matching TRBD1. Looked up from germline, CDR1 is SGHDT and CDR2 is YYEEEE. This CDR3 is built from 16 residues. J gave up 4 bases and V 4 bases, and 11 bases lay outside the gene matches. CDR3 residues: CASSTGTGFLTYGYTF. DNA for the CDR3: TGTGCCAGCAGCACCGGGACAGGGTTTCTTACCTATGGCTACACCTTC. Complete variable domain (other parts from reference TRBV5-6 and TRBJ1-2): DAGVTQSPTHLIKTRGQQVTLRCSPKSGHDTVSWYQQALGQGPQFIFQYYEEEERQRGNFPDRFSGHQFPNYSSELNVNALLLGDSALYLCASSTGTGFLTYGYTFGSGTRLTVV.

V is TRBV10-3 and J is TRBJ2-7; possibly TRBD2 for D (6 bases). This CDR3 has 13 residues. The germline V gene encodes CDR1 ENHRY and CDR2 SYGVKD. V dropped 8 bases and J dropped 7 bases, with 18 bases sitting between them. CDR3 DNA: TGTGCCATCGGAAGGGTCCCCGCGGGAGAGCAGTACTTC. It codes for CAIGRVPAGEQYF.

The chain joins TRBV4-1 to TRBJ2-5; D gene ambiguous. The CDR3 contains 11 residues. Per germline, CDR1 MGHRA and CDR2 YSYEKL. Trimming cost V 4 bases and J 3 bases, with 3 bases left between them. This CDR3 is CASSREETQYF. CDR3 DNA sequence: TGCGCCAGCAGCCGAGAAGAGACCCAGTACTTC.

The rearrangement links TRBV27 to TRBJ1-4; TRBD1 aligns across 8 bases. Per the germline V gene, CDR1 is MNHEY and CDR2 is SMNVEV (reference sequence). This CDR3 spans 15 amino acids. J gave up 3 bases and V 6 bases, and 6 bases lay outside the gene matches. CDR3 region: CASSADRGANEKLFF. CDR3 coding DNA: TGTGCCAGCAGCGCCGACAGGGGAGCTAATGAAAAACTGTTTTTT.

The chain has TRBV19 and TRBJ1-2; 10 bases map to TRBD1. The V and J ends lost 3 bases and 8 bases, in that order; junction bases with no gene match: 6. CDR3 length: 14 residues. In germline, CDR1 is LNHDA, CDR2 SQIVND (reference sequence). The CDR3 reads CASSIDRGRGGYTF. In DNA form, the CDR3 reads TGTGCCAGTAGTATCGACAGGGGGCGCGGAGGCTACACCTTC.

This chain links TRBV4-3 with TRBJ1-6; D gene unclear. Trimming left V 0 bases short and J 0 bases short, with 9 bases between. Germline values: CDR1 LGHNA, CDR2 YSLEER. The length of the CDR3 is 17 residues. The CDR3 loop reads CASSQDPRSSYNSPLHF. CDR3 bases: TGCGCCAGCAGCCAAGATCCCCGGAGCTCCTATAATTCACCCCTCCACTTT.

V usage is TRBV21-1 and J usage is TRBJ1-1; the table names TRBD1, a call not compared with the DNA. TRBV21-1 counts as a pseudogene. This CDR3 spans 15 amino acids. The CDR3 sequence: CASSTYRGVNTEAFF. In DNA, the CDR3 is TGTGCCAGCAGCACATACAGGGGTGTGAACACTGAAGCTTTCTTT.